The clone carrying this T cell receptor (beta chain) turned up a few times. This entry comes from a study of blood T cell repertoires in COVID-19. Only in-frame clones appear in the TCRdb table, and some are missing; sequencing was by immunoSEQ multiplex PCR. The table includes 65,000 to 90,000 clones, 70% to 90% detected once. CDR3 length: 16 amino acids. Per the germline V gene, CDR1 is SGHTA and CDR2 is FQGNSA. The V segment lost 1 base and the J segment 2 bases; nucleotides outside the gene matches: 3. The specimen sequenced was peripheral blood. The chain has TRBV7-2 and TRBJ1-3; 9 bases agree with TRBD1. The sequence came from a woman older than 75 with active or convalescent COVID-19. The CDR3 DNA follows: TGTGCCAGCAGCTTAGAGACAGGGGGGGCTGGAAACACCATATATTTT. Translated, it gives CASSLETGGAGNTIYF.